Following are 10 T cell receptor beta chains from one sample sequenced in a study of cytomegalovirus exposure and HLA in healthy donors. Researchers ran the PCR with 60 Vbeta and 13 Jbeta primers. Assay used: immunoSEQ multiplex PCR; TCRdb lists only in-frame clones, some missing. This repertoire shows more than 200,000 clones, 83% found once; its top ten account for approximately 1.5%. The sequenced sample was PBMCs. The receptor source for this set is a girl between 5 and 17 years old in good health and CMV-seronegative.

V is TRBV5-8 and J is TRBJ2-3, with D perhaps TRBD2 (6 bases). Trimming shortened V by 4 bases and J by 4 bases, and 19 bases separated the two germline ends. Germline V CDR1 and CDR2: SGHTS, YDEGEE. The CDR3 is 16 residues long. CDR3 nucleotides: TGTGCCAGCAGCCCCTACTTAAGACTAGAGGCAGATACGCAGTATTTT. Protein sequence: CASSPYLRLEADTQYF.

The chain uses TRBV5-1 and TRBJ2-5, with 7 bases lining up with TRBD1. The CDR3 consists of 13 residues. The germline V gene encodes CDR1 SGHRS and CDR2 YFSETQ. V gave up 5 bases and J gave up 2 bases; unmatched junction bases: 3. CDR3 in DNA: TGCGCCAGCAGGACAGGGCGACAAGAGACCCAGTACTTC. Translation: CASRTGRQETQYF. Complete variable domain (other parts from reference TRBV5-1 and TRBJ2-5): KAGVTQTPRYLIKTRGQQVTLSCSPISGHRSVSWYQQTPGQGLQFLFEYFSETQRNKGNFPGRFSGRQFSNSRSEMNVSTLELGDSALYLCASRTGRQETQYFGPGTRLLVL.

This clone was observed at least ten times. This chain joins TRBV28 and TRBJ1-1; D is undetermined. The V and J ends lost 2 bases and 10 bases respectively, with 11 bases between them. The CDR3 loop spans 12 amino acids. Germline assignment: CDR1 MDHEN and CDR2 SYDVKM. The CDR3 DNA reads as TGTGCCAGCAGTTTACGAGGGTTGTCAGCTTTCTTT. The encoded protein is CASSLRGLSAFF. Variable domain in full (rest from reference TRBV28 and TRBJ1-1): DVKVTQSSRYLVKRTGEKVFLECVQDMDHENMFWYRQDPGLGLRLIYFSYDVKMKEKGDIPEGYSVSREKKERFSLILESASTNQTSMYLCASSLRGLSAFFGQGTRLTVV.

The chain is built from TRBV5-1 and TRBJ2-2; 8 bases fit TRBD1. Germline V lookup: CDR1 SGHRS, CDR2 YFSETQ. The trim removed 0 bases at V and 6 bases at J, leaving 7 bases unmatched. The CDR3 extends over 16 amino acids. CDR3 nucleotides: TGCGCCAGCAGCTTGGGGACAGGGTTGTTTTCCGGGGAGCTGTTTTTT. Translating it yields CASSLGTGLFSGELFF.

This chain connects TRBV20-1 to TRBJ1-2; D remains ambiguous. The V end lost 3 bases, the J end lost 6 bases, and 8 bases lay between the germline ends. The germline V gene encodes CDR1 DFQATT and CDR2 SNEGSKA (reference sequence). This CDR3 region has 11 residues. The CDR3 sequence is CSASLGNGYTF. The DNA for the CDR3 is TGCAGTGCTAGTCTCGGTAATGGCTACACCTTC.

J is TRBJ1-1 and V is TRBV6-5; D is possibly TRBD1 (5 bases). Germline CDR1 and CDR2: MNHEY and SVGAGI. Trimming removed 4 bases at V and 1 base at J, with 16 bases between. The CDR3 has 16 amino acids. As DNA, the CDR3 is TGTGCCAGCAGTTTAGGCAAACGACAGCCGAACACTGAAGCTTTCTTT. Translating gives CASSLGKRQPNTEAFF.

V gene TRBV7-2 combines with J gene TRBJ1-5; 7 nucleotides align to TRBD1. CDR3 length equals 15 residues. Germline trimming cut 4 bases from V and 4 bases from J; bases unmatched to any gene: 7. CDR1 is SGHTA and CDR2 is FQGNSA in the germline V gene. CDR3 DNA sequence: TGTGCCAGCAGCTCCCGACAGGGCTGGAATCAGCCCCAGCATTTT. Residues: CASSSRQGWNQPQHF.

This clone was counted once. V is TRBV5-4 and J is TRBJ2-7, with D possibly TRBD2 on 5 matching bases. The V and J ends lost 4 bases and 1 base respectively, with 12 bases between them. In germline, CDR1 is SGHNT, CDR2 YYREEE (reference sequence). This CDR3 is 14 amino acids long. The CDR3 coding sequence is TGTGCCAGCAGCCCCCGGAGGCAGTCCTACGAGCAGTACTTC. Translating it yields CASSPRRQSYEQYF.

This sequence joins TRBV4-2 and TRBJ1-1, with no clear D. The CDR3 spans 16 residues. Germline V gene sequence: CDR1 LGHNA, CDR2 YNFKEQ. V dropped 0 bases and J dropped 3 bases, with 14 bases sitting between them. DNA for the CDR3: TGTGCCAGCAGCCAAGAATTGGTACCTATGGACACTGAAGCTTTCTTT. Amino acid sequence: CASSQELVPMDTEAFF.

Remarks on this clone: One end of the junction is discordant with germline, which a read error may explain. The sample contains more than one DNA sequence encoding this CDR3. The chain uses TRBV27 and TRBJ1-6, with unresolved D. The CDR3 covers 12 residues. Looked up from germline, CDR1 is MNHEY and CDR2 is SMNVEV (reference sequence). The CDR3 reads CASSQLNSPLHF. DNA of the CDR3: TGCGCCAGCAGTCAACTAAATTCACCCCTCCACTTT.